One sample yielded the 29 T cell receptor beta chains listed below, sequenced in a study of beta chain features in type 1 diabetes. Findings and caveats of the study: Researchers report that Type 1 diabetes patients had moderately but significantly shorter TCRB CDR3s across all four CD4+ subsets.

No cognate antigen is known for these TCRs. The sequenced template was cDNA made from the entire isolated RNA. Clones were sequenced by immunoSEQ multiplex PCR, and TCRdb holds only the in-frame ones, with some missing. Of a few hundred thousand clones in the sample, about 10% were seen once. Input material: central memory CD4+ T cells from blood. These receptors originate from a man between 25 and 39 years old with type 1 diabetes.

In nucleotides, the CDR3 is TGTGCCAGCGAGCGGGCAAGCACAGATACGCAGTATTTT. Translation gives CASERASTDTQYF. The genes are TRBV7-2 and TRBJ2-3; the D gene is possibly TRBD2 (6 bases). In germline, CDR1 is SGHTA, CDR2 FQGNSA. The length of the CDR3 is 13 residues. The V and J ends lost 8 bases and 0 bases respectively, with 9 bases between them.

This clone occurred a few times. The rearrangement joins TRBV29-1 to TRBJ2-3; 14 bases agree with TRBD2. The CDR3 is made up of 14 amino acids. Losses at the gene ends were 7 bases for V and 4 bases for J; bases not matched to a gene: 4. Per the germline V gene, CDR1 is SQVTM and CDR2 is ANQGSEA. Written as DNA, the CDR3 is TGCAGCGCTGGGACTAGCGGGAGCTCAGATACGCAGTATTTT. This codes for CSAGTSGSSDTQYF.

V gene TRBV7-2 combines with J gene TRBJ2-7, with D perhaps matching TRBD1 (6 bases). CDR3 length: 12 residues. The germline V gene has CDR1 SGHTA and CDR2 FQGNSA. V lost 4 bases, J lost 5 bases, and 9 bases lay in between. Written as DNA, the CDR3 is TGTGCCAGCAGCTCTACAGGGAACGAGCAGTACTTC. Protein sequence: CASSSTGNEQYF.

V is TRBV28 and J is TRBJ2-5; D is uncertain. Judging by the DNA end, TRBJ2-7 fits better; the J call may be wrong. Per the germline V gene, CDR1 is MDHEN and CDR2 is SYDVKM. This CDR3 is built from 12 residues. This CDR3 reads CASSLLSYEQYF. The CDR3 nucleotides read TGTGCCAGCAGTCTCCTCTCCTACGAGCAGTACTTC.

J is TRBJ1-5 and V is TRBV5-8; TRBD1 might be the D (6 bases). The CDR3 has 15 amino acids. CDR1 and CDR2 (germline): SGHTS, YDEGEE. Trimming removed 0 bases from V and 7 bases from J, with 14 bases in between. CDR3 DNA: TGTGCCAGCAGCTTGGTGGGGGGCATAAAGCAGCCCCAGCATTTT. The encoded protein is CASSLVGGIKQPQHF.

This clone was detected ten times or more. The chain uses TRBV5-1 and TRBJ2-1, with TRBD2 matching over 8 bases. V was pared by 0 bases and J by 7 bases, with 9 bases of the junction left unmatched. The CDR3 totals 16 residues. Germline-derived CDR1 and CDR2 are SGHRS and YFSETQ. The CDR3, as DNA: TGCGCCAGCAGCTTGGGGGGTAGCGGGAATCTGAATGAGCAGTTCTTC. This sequence encodes CASSLGGSGNLNEQFF.

This clone has a handful of counts. The V call is TRBV6-6, the J call TRBJ2-4, with 9 bases identical to TRBD1. The V gene's germline CDR1 is MNHNY and CDR2 SVGAGI (reference sequence). Trimming cost V 2 bases and J 5 bases; bases outside gene matches: 7. This CDR3 spans 16 amino acids. The DNA of the CDR3 is TGTGCCAGCAGTTACGGGGGGACAGGGAGGGAAAACATTCAGTACTTC. Translating gives CASSYGGTGRENIQYF.

This clone was seen more than once but under ten times. The rearrangement links TRBV7-2 to TRBJ2-3; D gene uncertain. Looked up from germline, CDR1 is SGHTA and CDR2 is FQGNSA. Deletions cut 4 bases from V and 6 bases from J, with 17 bases between. The CDR3 has 15 residues. The CDR3 DNA is TGTGCCAGCAGCTCCGGCCGATACCTAGGGGATACGCAGTATTTT. Protein product: CASSSGRYLGDTQYF.

This clone was counted a few times. This chain connects TRBV11-2 to TRBJ2-5, with TRBD2 matching over 7 bases. CDR1 and CDR2 (germline): SGHAT, FQNNGV. The CDR3 length is 13 residues. V lost 1 base and J lost 5; bases outside the gene matches: 1. This CDR3 is CASSLVGGETQYF. The CDR3 DNA is TGTGCCAGCAGCTTAGTGGGAGGGGAGACCCAGTACTTC.

Turning to this clone: The sample has other DNA sequences that encode this CDR3 too. The V and J genes are TRBV29-1 and TRBJ2-2, with D uncertain. CDR1 SQVTM and CDR2 ANQGSEA come from the germline V gene. V was shortened by 3 bases and J by 0 bases, with 11 bases between the two germline ends. This CDR3 region has 15 residues. The CDR3 is CSVDLGYANTGELFF. The DNA for the CDR3 is TGCAGCGTTGACCTTGGGTACGCGAACACCGGGGAGCTGTTTTTT.

The gene calls are TRBV15 and TRBJ1-2, with 12 bases that match TRBD1. After removal of 3 bases from V and 8 bases from J, the junction contained 4 bases not matched to a gene. The CDR3 runs to 14 residues. Germline loops: CDR1 LNHNV, CDR2 YYDKDF (reference sequence). The DNA of the CDR3 is TGTGCCACCAGCAGTTGGGGGACAGGGGGCGGCTACACCTTC. Protein sequence: CATSSWGTGGGYTF.

This clone was picked up a small number of times. The rearrangement links TRBV7-2 to TRBJ2-1; 9 nucleotides align to TRBD1. Germline V gives CDR1 SGHTA, CDR2 FQGNSA. The CDR3 covers 16 residues. The ends lost 5 bases at V and 8 bases at J; junction bases unmatched: 13. The CDR3 nucleotides are TGTGCCAGCAGCCATCTCCCACAGGGGGCGCGGCATGAGCAGTTCTTC. As protein: CASSHLPQGARHEQFF.

This clone was counted a few times. The chain links TRBV18 to TRBJ2-7; 7 positions match TRBD1. Germline V lookup: CDR1 KGHSH, CDR2 LQKENI. The V and J ends lost 5 bases and 2 bases, in that order; junction bases with no gene match: 6. The CDR3 has 14 amino acids. CDR3: CASSSGTVTYEQYF. Here the CDR3 DNA reads TGTGCCAGCTCATCCGGGACAGTGACCTACGAGCAGTACTTC.

This clone was seen more than once but under ten times. The chain has TRBV28 and TRBJ2-2; D is uncertain. CDR3 length: 14 amino acids. Germline CDR1 reads MDHEN; CDR2 reads SYDVKM. Deletions cut 7 bases from V and 6 bases from J, with 15 bases between. CDR3 amino acids: CASIFSTLAGELFF. For the CDR3, the DNA is TGTGCCAGCATTTTTTCTACCCTGGCCGGGGAGCTGTTTTTT. Based on the CDR3 plus reference TRBV28 and TRBJ2-2, the full variable domain is DVKVTQSSRYLVKRTGEKVFLECVQDMDHENMFWYRQDPGLGLRLIYFSYDVKMKEKGDIPEGYSVSREKKERFSLILESASTNQTSMYLCASIFSTLAGELFFGEGSRLTVL.

The chain combines TRBV7-8 with TRBJ2-3; TRBD1 agrees at 11 bases. This CDR3 is built from 16 residues. Germline values: CDR1 SGHVS, CDR2 FQNEAQ. Trimming removed 3 bases from V and 6 bases from J; junction bases left unmatched: 8. The CDR3 sequence is CASSFGWTGGEDTQYF. CDR3 DNA sequence: TGTGCCAGCAGCTTCGGGTGGACAGGGGGCGAGGATACGCAGTATTTT.

This clone was seen only a few times. The gene calls are TRBV11-2 and TRBJ1-4; possibly TRBD1 for D (6 bases). From germline, CDR1 is SGHAT and CDR2 FQNNGV. The CDR3 contains 18 residues. V shed 4 bases and J shed 0 bases, with 18 bases lying between them. The CDR3 coding sequence is TGTGCCAGCAGCTCCAGAGGGGGGCGAGGTCCAACTAATGAAAAACTGTTTTTT. Protein sequence: CASSSRGGRGPTNEKLFF.

This clone occurred a few times. The rearrangement links TRBV9 to TRBJ1-5, with unresolved D. The ends were cut back, 5 bases at V and 3 bases at J, with 3 bases in the middle. The CDR3 sequence is 11 residues long. Germline V CDR1 and CDR2: SGDLS, YYNGEE. The CDR3 sequence is CASSLNQPQHF. CDR3 nucleotide sequence: TGTGCCAGCAGTCTCAATCAGCCCCAGCATTTT.

This clone was counted between two and nine times. The chain is built from TRBV11-2 and TRBJ2-1; TRBD2 matches at 12 bases. Germline loops: CDR1 SGHAT, CDR2 FQNNGV. The V segment lost 3 bases and the J segment 7 bases; nucleotides outside the gene matches: 4. The CDR3 is 15 residues long. The CDR3 nucleotides read TGTGCCAGCAGCTTGACTAGCGGGAGCGTGAATGAGCAGTTCTTC. This translates into CASSLTSGSVNEQFF.

This clone was recorded a few times. This chain connects TRBV5-8 to TRBJ1-5, with 9 bases fitting TRBD1. This CDR3 spans 15 amino acids. Germline CDR1 reads SGHTS; CDR2 reads YDEGEE. Trimming cost V 3 bases and J 2 bases; bases outside gene matches: 3. This CDR3 is CASSSRTGGNQPQHF. The CDR3 DNA reads TGTGCCAGCAGCTCCCGGACAGGGGGCAATCAGCCCCAGCATTTT. The complete variable domain, with remaining parts taken from reference TRBV5-8 and TRBJ1-5, reads EAGVTQSPTHLIKTRGQQATLRCSPISGHTSVYWYQQALGLGLQFLLWYDEGEERNRGNFPPRFSGRQFPNYSSELNVNALELEDSALYLCASSSRTGGNQPQHFGDGTRLSIL.

The rearrangement uses TRBV7-9 and TRBJ2-1, with a possible D match to TRBD1 (5 bases). V dropped 5 bases and J dropped 4 bases, with 15 bases sitting between them. The V gene's germline CDR1 is SEHNR and CDR2 FQNEAQ (reference sequence). The CDR3 covers 15 residues. DNA for the CDR3: TGTGCCAGCAGCGCCACAGGAGAGAATTACAATGAGCAGTTCTTC. Translating it yields CASSATGENYNEQFF.

In its sample, this clone was seen a few times. The CDR3 sequence is CSVDRGRDEAFF. DNA of the CDR3: TGCAGCGTTGACAGGGGGCGGGATGAAGCTTTCTTT. This chain joins TRBV29-1 and TRBJ1-1; 8 nucleotides agree with TRBD1. The CDR3 length is 12 residues. V gave up 3 bases and J gave up 7 bases; unmatched junction bases: 4. Germline CDR1 and CDR2: SQVTM and ANQGSEA.

The chain employs TRBV5-2 and TRBJ1-4; the table's D call of TRBD1 was not tested on the DNA. TRBV5-2 is assigned pseudogene status. The CDR3 contains 15 residues. The CDR3 nucleotides are TGTGCCAGCAGCTTGGCCGGTACAGCCAAGGAAAAACTGTTTTTT. Protein sequence: CASSLAGTAKEKLFF.

This clone showed up many times. The chain links TRBV27 to TRBJ1-5, with unresolved D. The CDR3 runs to 14 residues. With 2 bases removed from V and 4 bases from J, the gap between germline ends came to 9 bases. Looked up from germline, CDR1 is MNHEY and CDR2 is SMNVEV (reference sequence). CDR3 residues: CASSLTQVNQPQHF. CDR3 nucleotide sequence: TGTGCCAGCAGTTTAACCCAGGTTAATCAGCCCCAGCATTTT.

This clone was counted between two and nine times. This chain joins TRBV9 and TRBJ2-6, with TRBD1 matching over 7 bases. CDR1 and CDR2 (germline): SGDLS, YYNGEE. J was trimmed by 0 bases and V by 3 bases; bases with no gene match: 9. The CDR3 consists of 18 residues. The CDR3 DNA is TGTGCCAGCAGCGCGAGAGGGGGCCTTAGCTCTGGGGCCAACGTCCTGACTTTC. It encodes CASSARGGLSSGANVLTF.

The chain employs TRBV4-1 and TRBJ1-3; D remains unclear. Per germline, CDR1 MGHRA and CDR2 YSYEKL. Trimming removed 6 bases at V and 9 bases at J, with 15 bases between. The CDR3 sequence is 13 residues long. The CDR3 protein is CASSPESPSTIYF. CDR3 nucleotide sequence: TGCGCCAGCAGTCCCGAGTCCCCCAGCACCATATATTTT.

In this sample, this clone turned up many times. J is TRBJ1-5 and V is TRBV2; 7 nucleotides line up with TRBD1. The germline gives CDR1 SNHLY, CDR2 FYNNEI. The CDR3 has 15 residues. V shed 6 bases and J 0 bases; nucleotides not matched to a gene: 5. This CDR3 reads CASRDRRFSNQPQHF. CDR3 coding DNA: TGTGCCAGCAGGGACAGGAGGTTTAGCAATCAGCCCCAGCATTTT.

The chain employs TRBV5-4 and TRBJ1-3, with D possibly TRBD1 on 5 matching bases. Trimming cost V 1 base and J 4 bases, with 12 bases left between them. The CDR3 runs to 15 residues. CDR1 is SGHNT, CDR2 YYREEE, per germline (reference sequence). This CDR3 is CASSLSGGDGNTIYF. The CDR3 coding sequence is TGTGCCAGCAGCTTGTCCGGAGGGGACGGAAACACCATATATTTT. The variable domain in full, completed from reference TRBV5-4 and TRBJ1-3, reads ETGVTQSPTHLIKTRGQQVTLRCSSQSGHNTVSWYQQALGQGPQFIFQYYREEENGRGNFPPRFSGLQFPNYSSELNVNALELDDSALYLCASSLSGGDGNTIYFGEGSWLTVV.

Details on this clone: Within the sample, other DNA sequences also encode this same CDR3. The chain uses TRBV5-1 and TRBJ2-5, with no clear D. Looked up from germline, CDR1 is SGHRS and CDR2 is YFSETQ. Between the trimmed V and J ends, which lost 0 bases and 3 bases, there was a span of 9 bases. The CDR3 has 14 amino acids. CDR3 in amino acids: CASSLEVGEETQYF. For the CDR3, the DNA is TGCGCCAGCAGCTTGGAAGTTGGCGAAGAGACCCAGTACTTC.

V and J are TRBV6-5 and TRBJ2-7; D is perhaps TRBD1 (5 bases). The germline gives CDR1 MNHEY, CDR2 SVGAGI. The V gene lost 4 bases and the J gene lost 3 bases, with 10 bases spanning the gap. CDR3 size: 13 residues. The CDR3 here is CASSSRQIYEQYF. CDR3 coding DNA: TGTGCCAGCAGTTCGAGACAGATCTACGAGCAGTACTTC.